The TCR beta chain under discussion was sequenced for a study of T cells in Graves' hyperthyroidism and ophthalmopathy. PBMCs stemmed from less than 13 ml fresh peripheral blood. The investigators amplified TCR beta CDR3 regions from RNA transcripts. Using the HTBI primer set, a first-round RT-PCR was run on the TCR CDR3. TCRdb re-derived calls from the multiplex PCR reads in MiXCR, one entry per CDR3 protein. The sample holds around 430,000 distinct CDR3 sequences, about 16% seen once. Notes on this clonotype: Its target is unknown.

The study, taken as a whole, reports: The model identified upcoming ophthalmopathy a median approximately 6.4 months ahead of onset. Clonotypes that were expanded in thyroid above 0.001 mostly appeared in blood too.

The clonotype was recovered from a woman aged 25 to 39 with Graves' hyperthyroidism. Sequenced material: blood.

The CDR3 loop is CASKRGGDEKLFF. CDR3 nucleotides: TGTGCCAGCAAAAGGGGCGGGGATGAAAAACTGTTTTTT. The chain combines TRBV6-1 with TRBJ1-4; TRBD1 is a possible D gene (5 bases). Trimming removed 7 bases at V and 6 bases at J, with 12 bases between. The germline CDR1 and CDR2 sequences are MNHNS and SASEGT. The CDR3 covers 13 residues.